This T cell receptor (beta chain) was sequenced in a study of T-cell reconstitution after alpha-beta-depleted transplantation in children. V shed 11 bases and J shed 14 bases, with 22 bases lying between them. The CDR3 covers 12 residues. Germline V gene data show CDR1 as LGHDT and CDR2 as YNNKEL (reference sequence). Unique molecular identifiers tagged the TCRbeta library. TCRdb called the PCR reads again in MiXCR, with one record for every CDR3 protein. The sample yields around 78,000 distinct CDR3 sequences, 5.5% to 7.5% seen once. This chain links TRBV3-1 with TRBJ2-1, with D perhaps TRBD2 (6 bases). The origin of this receptor is a human donor who donated a stem cell graft to a child with acute lymphoblastic leukemia. This sample comprised PBMCs from the stem cell graft donor, obtained from the stem cell graft. The CDR3 reads CASCKADYEEFF. DNA of the CDR3: TGTGCCTCCTGCAAAGCGGACTACGAAGAGTTCTTC.